The next 13 T cell receptor beta chains were all read from a single sample in a study of beta chain features in type 1 diabetes. Investigators reverse transcribed all isolated RNA, so they sequenced expressed TCRB transcripts. Assay: immunoSEQ multiplex PCR; the TCRdb copy retains only in-frame clones and omits some. The sample holds 350,000 to 450,000 clones; around 15% are singletons and the top ten take about 0.019%. Sequenced input: naive CD4+ T cells from blood. The origin of the receptors is a woman between 18 and 30 years old in good health.

This chain joins TRBV28 and TRBJ2-3, with TRBD2 as a possible D gene (6 bases). CDR1 is MDHEN, CDR2 SYDVKM, per germline. The length of the CDR3 is 14 residues. The V end lost 6 bases, the J end lost 3 bases, and 13 bases lay between the germline ends. In DNA, the CDR3 is TGTGCCAGCAGCATAGGGAGGAGGACAGATACGCAGTATTTT. Residues: CASSIGRRTDTQYF.

This clone came up a few times. The rearrangement links TRBV29-1 to TRBJ2-3, with 9 positions matching TRBD2. The CDR3 runs 15 residues. Germline CDR1 is SQVTM and CDR2 is ANQGSEA. Trimming removed 6 bases from V and 2 bases from J; junction bases left unmatched: 9. In DNA form, the CDR3 reads TGCAGCGTCTTGACTAGCGGAGGAGCCACAGATACGCAGTATTTT. Encoded protein: CSVLTSGGATDTQYF.

The chain uses TRBV14 and TRBJ2-7; TRBD1 agrees at 7 bases. Unmatched junction bases numbered 13, after V lost 0 bases and J lost 2 bases. Looked up from germline, CDR1 is SGHDN and CDR2 is FVKESK. The CDR3 is made up of 18 amino acids. The CDR3 DNA reads as TGTGCCAGCAGCCAAGATAGTGGCAGGGGGAGATTGGCCTACGAGCAGTACTTC. This translates into CASSQDSGRGRLAYEQYF.

The J gene is TRBJ2-7, the V gene TRBV7-9; D remains unclear. The V end lost 8 bases, the J end lost 5 bases, and 10 bases lay between the germline ends. CDR3 length equals 11 residues. The germline CDR1 and CDR2 sequences are SEHNR and FQNEAQ (reference sequence). The CDR3 bases are TGTGCCAGCCAGCGATTCCACGAGCAGTACTTC. It yields the protein CASQRFHEQYF.

Details on this clone: The sample carries other DNA sequences with the same CDR3. This chain uses TRBV7-9 with TRBJ1-2, with TRBD1 matching over 8 bases. Germline CDR1 SEHNR, CDR2 FQNEAQ (reference sequence). Unmatched junction bases numbered 7, after V lost 5 bases and J lost 8 bases. The CDR3 totals 13 residues. As DNA, the CDR3 is TGTGCCAGCAGCCTTCAGGGGGCTGGAGGCTACACCTTC. It encodes CASSLQGAGGYTF.

The V call is TRBV13, the J call TRBJ2-1; 14 bases align to TRBD2. The V segment lost 5 bases and the J segment 12 bases; nucleotides outside the gene matches: 9. This CDR3 has 15 amino acids. Germline-derived CDR1 and CDR2 are PRHDT and FYEKMQ (reference sequence). Here the CDR3 DNA reads TGTGCCAGCAGCCTCCCGGGACTAGCGGGAGAGGGGCAGTTCTTC. This encodes CASSLPGLAGEGQFF.

This chain links TRBV5-6 with TRBJ1-2; weak D call: TRBD1 (5 bases). The germline V and J ends were trimmed by 4 bases and 8 bases, with 12 bases remaining between them. The CDR3 is made up of 12 amino acids. Germline V gives CDR1 SGHDT, CDR2 YYEEEE. The CDR3 nucleotides read TGTGCCAGCAGCCAGGAGGGGTGGGGCTACACCTTC. It encodes CASSQEGWGYTF.

V is TRBV11-1 and J is TRBJ2-7; 9 bases map to TRBD2. V trimming: 2 bases; J trimming: 2 bases; junction bases outside the gene matches: 7. There are 16 residues in the CDR3. In germline, CDR1 is SGHAT, CDR2 FQDESV (reference sequence). The CDR3 region has the DNA TGTGCCAGCAGCTTAAGATCTGCGGGAGGGCCCTACGAGCAGTACTTC. Translated, it gives CASSLRSAGGPYEQYF.

This sequence joins TRBV15 and TRBJ1-5, with TRBD1 matching 7 bases. The CDR3 covers 18 residues. CDR1 LNHNV and CDR2 YYDKDF come from the germline V gene (reference sequence). Trimming took 3 bases from V and 0 from J; bases not matched to a gene: 11. This CDR3 is CATSSAGTVRYSNQPQHF. The CDR3 DNA reads TGTGCCACCAGCAGCGCCGGGACAGTACGATATAGCAATCAGCCCCAGCATTTT.

The V and J genes are TRBV7-2 and TRBJ2-2; D possibly corresponds to TRBD1 (7 bases). V gave up 2 bases and J gave up 3 bases, with 13 bases separating them. CDR1 and CDR2 from the germline V gene are SGHTA and FQGNSA. This CDR3 has 16 amino acids. CDR3: CASSLQGEVYTGELFF. The DNA of the CDR3 is TGTGCCAGCAGCTTACAGGGGGAGGTTTACACCGGGGAGCTGTTTTTT.

CDR3 DNA: TGTGCCAGCAGCCCAGCTGCGGCGGTCTACGAGCAGTACTTC. Protein product: CASSPAAAVYEQYF. This chain links TRBV25-1 with TRBJ2-7; D gene uncertain. V lost 6 bases, J lost 3 bases, and 15 bases lay in between. Germline CDR1 is MGHDK and CDR2 is SYGVNS. The CDR3 covers 14 residues.

The chain couples TRBV5-8 to TRBJ2-6, with unresolved D. The CDR3 sequence is 15 residues long. Trimming took 1 base from V and 3 from J, leaving 8 bases between them. Germline V gene sequence: CDR1 SGHTS, CDR2 YDEGEE. In nucleotides, the CDR3 is TGTGCCAGCAGCTTGATCACAGTTGGGGCCAACGTCCTGACTTTC. Amino acid sequence: CASSLITVGANVLTF.

The chain is built from TRBV29-1 and TRBJ2-3; TRBD2 might be the D (6 bases). This CDR3 is 13 amino acids long. The V end was cut by 8 bases, the J end by 0 bases, with 12 bases between. The V gene's germline CDR1 is SQVTM and CDR2 ANQGSEA. CDR3 nucleotides: TGCAGCATGGCGGGGCGGAGCACAGATACGCAGTATTTT. Translation gives CSMAGRSTDTQYF.